The TCR beta chain under discussion was sequenced for a study of cytomegalovirus exposure and HLA in healthy donors. Background on the study: Among the approximately 380 donors who were genotyped, roughly 86% fell in the genetic ancestry cluster that is associated with self-reported Caucasian donors.

PCR used 60 Vbeta primers and 13 Jbeta primers. TCRdb's copy holds only in-frame clones and misses some; the assay was immunoSEQ multiplex PCR. This repertoire shows nearly 110,000 clones, 70% to 85% found once; its top ten account for about 3.6%. The CDR3 runs to 13 residues. Germline V lookup: CDR1 KGHSH, CDR2 LQKENI. V was trimmed by 3 bases and J by 1 base, leaving 6 bases between them. Overall study findings and caveats: Researchers counted 180 or so TCR beta chains as cytomegalovirus-associated. It was likely that a cluster of highly shared sequence variants was a sequencing artifact.

To note about this clone: Its cognate antigen is unknown. Different DNA sequences within this sample yield the same CDR3.

The sequenced material came from PBMCs. The TCR originated in a man between 60 and 75 years old in good health and CMV-seronegative. The rearrangement links TRBV18 to TRBJ1-1; D is unclear. The CDR3: CASSPNRNTEAFF. The CDR3 coding sequence is TGTGCCAGCTCACCTAACAGGAACACTGAAGCTTTCTTT.